Below, 16 T cell receptor beta chains from the same sample are listed, as sequenced in a study of CD8 T cells in Susac syndrome. Roughly 0.45 to 1 ug RNA was reverse transcribed with random hexamers. TCRdb ran MiXCR on the immunoSEQ multiplex PCR reads and lists one entry per CDR3 protein. The table records 150,000 to 200,000 distinct CDR3 sequences, 90% to 95% of them present only once. Sequencing was performed on CD4+ T cells from PBMCs. The receptors here all came from a human donor in good health.

The chain links TRBV4-3 to TRBJ1-4; 7 bases are shared with TRBD1. The CDR3 extends over 17 amino acids. Per the germline V gene, CDR1 is LGHNA and CDR2 is YSLEER. V lost 4 bases, J lost 11 bases, and 19 bases stayed unmatched. CDR3 protein: CASSPSGTANQGSKLFF. The CDR3 nucleotides read TGCGCCAGCAGCCCATCCGGGACAGCAAACCAGGGGTCGAAACTGTTTTTT.

The V and J genes are TRBV29-1 and TRBJ1-1; D is unclear. Germline-derived CDR1 and CDR2 are SQVTM and ANQGSEA. Trimming took off 3 bases at V and 5 bases at J, with 16 bases between the two ends. The length of the CDR3 is 14 residues. The CDR3 region has the DNA TGCAGCGTTGAGAGAGACGGCCATGGGACTGAAGCTTTCTTT. Translated: CSVERDGHGTEAFF.

This chain joins TRBV4-1 and TRBJ2-7, with TRBD2 as a possible D gene (6 bases). This CDR3 spans 14 amino acids. In germline, CDR1 is MGHRA, CDR2 YSYEKL. Deletions cut 0 bases from V and 2 bases from J, with 8 bases between. The CDR3 DNA follows: TGCGCCAGCAGCCAAGAGCCGGGAGCCTACGAGCAGTACTTC. It specifies CASSQEPGAYEQYF.

V usage is TRBV28 and J usage is TRBJ1-4; the D is unclear. Germline CDR1 reads MDHEN; CDR2 reads SYDVKM. The CDR3 has 15 residues. With 6 bases removed from V and 4 bases from J, the gap between germline ends came to 15 bases. The DNA for the CDR3 is TGTGCCAGCAGCCCGCCGGGCCGGGGTAATGAAAAACTGTTTTTT. It translates to CASSPPGRGNEKLFF.

This chain connects TRBV7-6 to TRBJ2-5, with 8 positions matching TRBD1. After removal of 5 bases from V and 6 bases from J, the junction contained 5 bases not matched to a gene. Germline values: CDR1 SGHVS, CDR2 FNYEAQ. This CDR3 comprises 13 residues. The CDR3 DNA reads TGTGCCAGCAGCACACAGGGGGAGAAGACCCAGTACTTC. As protein: CASSTQGEKTQYF.

The chain employs TRBV12-3 or TRBV12-4 and TRBJ2-1, with 9 bases that match TRBD1. This CDR3 comprises 18 residues. V gave up 5 bases and J gave up 7 bases; unmatched junction bases: 18. This chain's CDR3 is CASSEMASDRGLRNEQFF. Written as DNA, the CDR3 is TGTGCCAGCAGTGAGATGGCCTCGGACAGGGGCTTGCGGAATGAGCAGTTCTTC.

The rearrangement joins TRBV7-3 to TRBJ1-3; D is uncertain. Trimming pared 5 bases from V and 4 bases from J, leaving 9 bases between. CDR1 and CDR2 (germline): SGHTA, FQGTGA. The CDR3 spans 13 residues. The CDR3 DNA is TGTGCCAGCAGCACCCGGCTCGGAAACACCATATATTTT. It codes for CASSTRLGNTIYF. Using reference TRBV7-3 and TRBJ1-3 for the parts outside the CDR3, the full variable domain is GAGVSQTPSNKVTEKGKYVELRCDPISGHTALYWYRQSLGQGPEFLIYFQGTGAADDSGLPNDRFFAVRPEGSVSTLKIQRTERGDSAVYLCASSTRLGNTIYFGEGSWLTVV.

This clonotype was seen once. V gene TRBV7-3 combines with J gene TRBJ2-3; TRBD2 agrees at 12 bases. Per germline, CDR1 SGHTA and CDR2 FQGTGA. The J segment lost 5 bases and the V segment lost 5 bases, leaving 5 bases of the junction unmatched. The CDR3 runs to 15 residues. The CDR3 here is CASSKTSGGVDTQYF. As DNA, the CDR3 is TGTGCCAGCAGCAAGACTAGCGGGGGTGTAGATACGCAGTATTTT. The variable domain in full, completed from reference TRBV7-3 and TRBJ2-3, reads GAGVSQTPSNKVTEKGKYVELRCDPISGHTALYWYRQSLGQGPEFLIYFQGTGAADDSGLPNDRFFAVRPEGSVSTLKIQRTERGDSAVYLCASSKTSGGVDTQYFGPGTRLTVL.

The chain combines TRBV7-9 with TRBJ1-5; D might be TRBD1 (6 bases). The CDR3 has 13 amino acids. CDR1 and CDR2 (germline): SEHNR, FQNEAQ (reference sequence). V was cut by 5 bases and J by 6 bases, with 11 bases left in between. The DNA of the CDR3 is TGTGCCAGCAGCCGAGAGGGGGGTCAGCCCCAGCATTTT. It is translated as CASSREGGQPQHF. The full variable domain, completed using reference TRBV7-9 and TRBJ1-5, is DTGVSQNPRHKITKRGQNVTFRCDPISEHNRLYWYRQTLGQGPEFLTYFQNEAQLEKSRLLSDRFSAERPKGSFSTLEIQRTEQGDSAMYLCASSREGGQPQHFGDGTRLSIL.

The V and J genes are TRBV3-1 and TRBJ1-5; 11 bases are a match to TRBD1. The V and J ends lost 1 base and 4 bases, in that order; junction bases with no gene match: 3. The CDR3 is 16 residues long. The germline gives CDR1 LGHDT, CDR2 YNNKEL (reference sequence). The CDR3 region is CASSQAGTGGNQPQHF. The CDR3 DNA reads as TGTGCCAGCAGCCAAGCCGGGACAGGGGGGAATCAGCCCCAGCATTTT.

The V gene is TRBV12-3 or TRBV12-4, the J gene TRBJ1-1; 9 bases fit TRBD1. The length of the CDR3 is 14 residues. V shed 3 bases and J 5 bases; nucleotides not matched to a gene: 4. DNA of the CDR3: TGTGCCAGCAGTTTTGACAGGGGGAGGACTGAAGCTTTCTTT. Protein: CASSFDRGRTEAFF.

This chain connects TRBV23-1 to TRBJ1-2; D is possibly TRBD1 (6 bases). TRBV23-1 is placed among ORFs of uncertain function. The V and J ends lost 9 bases and 8 bases respectively, with 25 bases between them. This CDR3 spans 15 amino acids. This CDR3 reads CARVRGTAPLCGYTF. CDR3 coding DNA: TGCGCCAGAGTGAGGGGGACGGCACCGCTATGCGGCTACACCTTC.

J is TRBJ1-1 and V is TRBV5-1; D not certain. V was pared by 7 bases and J by 0 bases, with 10 bases between. This CDR3 contains 13 residues. The germline CDR1 and CDR2 sequences are SGHRS and YFSETQ. The CDR3 loop reads CASSRVMNTEAFF. The CDR3 DNA is TGCGCCAGCTCGCGGGTCATGAACACTGAAGCTTTCTTT.

V is TRBV27 and J is TRBJ1-2; no reliable D call. V was trimmed by 3 bases and J by 4 bases, leaving 9 bases between them. CDR1 is MNHEY and CDR2 is SMNVEV in the germline V gene (reference sequence). The CDR3 runs to 13 residues. The CDR3 is CASSFSGLYGYTF. The CDR3 bases are TGTGCCAGCAGTTTCTCCGGGCTCTATGGCTACACCTTC.

The V call is TRBV7-2, the J call TRBJ1-2; no clear D gene. The CDR3 length is 12 residues. V dropped 5 bases and J dropped 7 bases, with 11 bases sitting between them. Germline lookup yields CDR1 SGHTA and CDR2 FQGNSA. The CDR3 DNA reads as TGTGCCAGCAGCCGAACATCTGCTGGCTACACCTTC. Residues: CASSRTSAGYTF.

The J gene is TRBJ2-1, the V gene TRBV6-5; D might be TRBD2 (6 bases). The CDR3 runs to 13 residues. Trimming removed 6 bases at V and 3 bases at J, with 9 bases between. The germline V gene encodes CDR1 MNHEY and CDR2 SVGAGI. CDR3 protein: CASRRTIYNEQFF. The DNA of the CDR3 is TGTGCCAGCAGACGGACTATCTACAATGAGCAGTTCTTC.